This TCR beta chain was captured in a study of stem cell transplantation in POMP-related autoinflammatory disease. Study-wide context: CD8+ T cells were low and CD4+ cells naive-skewed before transplant. Findings of the study overall: Patients with PRAID showed a restricted number of unique TRB V-J gene pairings.

Sequenced by immunoSEQ multiplex PCR; TCRdb stores in-frame clones only, minus some. The sample holds tens of thousands of clones, roughly 91% seen once. This clone was counted a few times. What it binds is unknown. Germline CDR1 reads LGHNA; CDR2 reads YNFKEQ. The ends lost 4 bases at V and 2 bases at J; junction bases unmatched: 10. This CDR3 is built from 16 residues. Sequencing was performed on CD4+ T cells from PBMCs, taken after stem cell transplantation. V and J are TRBV4-2 and TRBJ2-5; 7 bases map to TRBD2. This receptor was taken from a human patient with POMP-related autoinflammation and immune dysregulation (PRAID). Part of the T cells may come from the graft donor. The chain's CDR3 is CASSRYGRRSQETQYF. The CDR3 bases are TGTGCCAGCAGCCGTTACGGGAGGCGTTCTCAAGAGACCCAGTACTTC.